Ten or more counts support the clone carrying this TCR beta chain. These data come from a study of T cells in Graves' hyperthyroidism and ophthalmopathy. Amplification targeted TCR beta CDR3 regions from RNA transcripts. An initial round of RT-PCR targeting the TCR CDR3 relied on the HTBI primer set. TCRdb ran MiXCR on the multiplex PCR reads and lists one entry per CDR3 protein. The sample lists about 610,000 distinct CDR3 sequences; over 12% were seen once. V shed 3 bases and J shed 0 bases, with 8 bases lying between them. The CDR3 is 14 residues long. Germline CDR1 and CDR2: MDHEN and SYDVKM. The sample was blood. V gene TRBV28 combines with J gene TRBJ2-5; a weak D match, TRBD2 (6 bases). The receptor's source is a woman in her thirties or forties with Graves' ophthalmopathy. CDR3 sequence reads: CASSFGGNQETQYF. CDR3 in DNA: TGTGCCAGCAGTTTTGGGGGGAACCAAGAGACCCAGTACTTC.